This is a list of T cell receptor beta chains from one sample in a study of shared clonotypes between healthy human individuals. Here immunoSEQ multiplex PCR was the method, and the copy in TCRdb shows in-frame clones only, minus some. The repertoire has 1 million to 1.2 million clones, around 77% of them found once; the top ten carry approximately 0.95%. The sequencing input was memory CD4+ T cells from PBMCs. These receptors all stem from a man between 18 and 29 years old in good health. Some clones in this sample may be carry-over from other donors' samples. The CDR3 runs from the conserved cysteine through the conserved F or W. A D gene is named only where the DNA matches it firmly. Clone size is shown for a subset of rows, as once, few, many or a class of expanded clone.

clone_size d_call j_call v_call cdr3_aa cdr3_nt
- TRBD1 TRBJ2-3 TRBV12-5 CASGLGTGGTDTQYF TGTGCTAGTGGTTTGGGGACAGGGGGCACAGATACGCAGTATTTT
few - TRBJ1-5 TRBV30 CAWSYQGNQPQHF TGTGCCTGGAGTTATCAGGGGAACCAGCCCCAGCATTTT
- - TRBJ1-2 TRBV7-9 CASSFGQDNYGYTF TGTGCCAGCAGCTTTGGTCAGGATAACTATGGCTACACCTTC
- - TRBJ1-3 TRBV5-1 CASSLGAGISGNTIYF TGCGCCAGCAGCTTGGGGGCAGGGATCTCTGGAAACACCATATATTTT
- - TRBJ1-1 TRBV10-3 CAISVSKNTEAFF TGTGCCATCAGTGTATCCAAGAACACTGAAGCTTTCTTT
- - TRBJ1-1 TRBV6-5 CASRRSGIQGEAFF TGTGCCAGCAGGCGGTCGGGCATACAGGGCGAAGCTTTCTTT
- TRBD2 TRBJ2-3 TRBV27 CASSTHSGTDTQYF TGTGCCAGCAGTACCCATAGCGGGACGGATACGCAGTATTTT
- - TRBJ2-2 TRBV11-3 CASSLVRGVTGELFF TGTGCCAGCAGCTTAGTCAGGGGGGTCACCGGGGAGCTGTTTTTT
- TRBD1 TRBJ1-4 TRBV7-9 CASRPTGGVGEKLFF TGTGCCAGCAGACCGACAGGGGGCGTAGGTGAAAAACTGTTTTTT
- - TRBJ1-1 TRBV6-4 CASSRNTGVGTEAFF TGTGCCAGCAGCCGAAATACAGGAGTCGGGACTGAAGCTTTCTTT
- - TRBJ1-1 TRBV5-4 CASSPPGRTNTEAFF TGTGCCAGCAGCCCGCCGGGCCGGACAAACACTGAAGCTTTCTTT
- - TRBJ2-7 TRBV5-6 CASTRWGLPGEQYF TGTGCCAGCACCAGATGGGGACTCCCCGGCGAGCAGTACTTC
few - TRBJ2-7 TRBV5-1 CASSFLPGSYEQYF TGCGCCAGCAGCTTTCTGCCCGGTTCCTACGAGCAGTACTTC
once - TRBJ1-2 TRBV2 CASSDPGRGNYGYTF TGTGCCAGCAGTGATCCAGGGCGGGGCAACTATGGCTACACCTTC
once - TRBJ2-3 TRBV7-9 CASNPTPDGRNTDTQYF TGTGCCAGCAACCCCACGCCGGATGGGAGGAACACAGATACGCAGTATTTT
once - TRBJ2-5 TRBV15 CATSRRSGPEETQYF TGTGCCACCAGCAGACGGTCGGGGCCTGAAGAGACCCAGTACTTC
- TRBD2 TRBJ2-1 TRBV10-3 CAISESTSGRFNEQFF TGTGCCATCAGTGAGTCGACGAGCGGGAGGTTCAATGAGCAGTTCTTC
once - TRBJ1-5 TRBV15 CATSRDPGWTSNQPQHF TGTGCCACCAGCAGAGACCCGGGGTGGACGAGCAATCAGCCCCAGCATTTT
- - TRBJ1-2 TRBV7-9 CASTRSGSGGYGYTF TGTGCCAGCACCCGAAGCGGGTCGGGCGGCTATGGCTACACCTTC
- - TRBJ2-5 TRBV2 CASLANRVGLETQYF TGTGCCAGCCTGGCCAACAGGGTGGGCTTGGAGACCCAGTACTTC
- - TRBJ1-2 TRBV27 CASSLKNSYHYGYTF TGTGCCAGCAGTCTAAAGAACAGCTATCACTATGGCTACACCTTC
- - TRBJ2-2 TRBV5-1 CASSLTGLILNTGELFF TGCGCCAGCAGCTTGACGGGACTCATCTTAAACACCGGGGAGCTGTTTTTT
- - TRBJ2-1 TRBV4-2 CASSQDAGGNEQFF TGTGCCAGCAGCCAAGATGCTGGGGGCAATGAGCAGTTCTTC
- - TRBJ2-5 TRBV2 CASSPGGRTREAQYF TGTGCCAGCAGCCCGGGGGGCAGGACCAGGGAGGCCCAGTACTTC